The entry that follows covers one T cell receptor beta chain sequence. What it recognizes is unknown. Unique molecular identifiers tagged the TCRbeta library. TCRdb re-called the PCR reads with MiXCR, one entry per CDR3 protein. The sample comprises under 850,000 distinct CDR3 sequences, approximately 14% of which are singletons, and 0.79% rests with the top ten. This sample was included in a study of T-cell reconstitution after alpha-beta-depleted transplantation in children. Findings and limits, study-wide: By one year post-transplant, T-cell counts and diversity largely arose from T cells that were newly produced.

This clonotype originated in a girl aged 2-15 years with congenital amegakaryocytic thrombocytopenia, due to receive a stem cell transplant. The input for sequencing was PBMCs, taken before TCRalphabeta/CD19-depleted stem cell transplant.

CDR3 amino acids: CSARDAGPRIANYGYTF. The CDR3 region has the DNA TGCAGTGCTAGAGACGCAGGACCCCGGATAGCTAACTATGGCTACACCTTC. This chain joins TRBV20-1 and TRBJ1-2; no firm D call. The CDR3 is 17 residues long. Germline values: CDR1 DFQATT, CDR2 SNEGSKA (reference sequence). V was cut by 0 bases and J by 0 bases, with 17 bases left in between.